A single sample gave rise to the 20 T cell receptor beta chains below, sequenced in a study of T-cell memory formation after mild COVID-19. In TCRdb, the 5' RACE reads were re-called with MiXCR into one record per CDR3 protein. Of under 250,000 distinct CDR3 sequences listed, under 12% are singletons. The sequenced sample was PBMCs or a T cell subset sorted from them (not recorded which). The receptors shown here come from a man between 18 and 35 years old who had mild COVID-19 (a few samples of this study predate the infection). Cell type and time point are not known.

This chain links TRBV3-1 with TRBJ2-1; TRBD2 matches 12 bases. Germline V CDR1 and CDR2: LGHDT, YNNKEL (reference sequence). V trimming: 4 bases; J trimming: 9 bases; junction bases outside the gene matches: 7. The CDR3 is 15 amino acids. The CDR3 DNA reads as TGTGCCAGCAGCCCTACTAGCGGGGGGCGGGGTGAGCAGTTCTTC. As protein: CASSPTSGGRGEQFF.

The CDR3 is CASSYSPSLNTEAFF. The CDR3 nucleotides are TGTGCCAGCAGTTACTCTCCTAGCCTGAACACTGAAGCTTTCTTT. This sequence joins TRBV6-6 and TRBJ1-1; D gene ambiguous. The CDR3 covers 15 residues. CDR1 and CDR2 (germline): MNHNY, SVGAGI (reference sequence). V lost 0 bases, J lost 0 bases, and 8 bases lay in between.

This clonotype was counted a few times. The chain joins TRBV28 to TRBJ2-3; TRBD2 agrees at 7 bases. The germline gives CDR1 MDHEN, CDR2 SYDVKM. This CDR3 is built from 16 residues. V lost 0 bases to trimming and J lost 6 bases; unmatched junction nucleotides: 9. The CDR3 bases are TGTGCCAGCAGTTTATGGGGCGGGGGAACCCGGGATACGCAGTATTTT. Translating gives CASSLWGGGTRDTQYF. The variable domain in full, with the rest retrieved from reference TRBV28 and TRBJ2-3, is DVKVTQSSRYLVKRTGEKVFLECVQDMDHENMFWYRQDPGLGLRLIYFSYDVKMKEKGDIPEGYSVSREKKERFSLILESASTNQTSMYLCASSLWGGGTRDTQYFGPGTRLTVL.

In its sample, this clonotype was seen a few times. The chain's CDR3 is CASSLKALTEAGANVLTF. For the CDR3, the DNA is TGTGCCAGCAGCCTAAAGGCCCTGACTGAGGCTGGGGCCAACGTCCTGACTTTC. The rearrangement uses TRBV4-2 and TRBJ2-6; no clear D gene. The CDR3 runs to 18 residues. Germline V gene lookup returns CDR1 LGHNA and CDR2 YNFKEQ. Deletions cut 4 bases from V and 2 bases from J, with 18 bases between.

This clonotype was recorded a few times. The rearrangement links TRBV7-2 to TRBJ2-3; TRBD2 might be the D (6 bases). Germline CDR1 SGHTA, CDR2 FQGNSA. The CDR3 loop spans 15 amino acids. V was clipped by 5 bases and J by 5 bases, with 17 bases between them. For the CDR3, the DNA is TGTGCCAGCAGCCCATGGGGTGCCGGGAGAGATACGCAGTATTTT. It specifies CASSPWGAGRDTQYF.

This clonotype was observed at least ten times. The chain joins TRBV7-2 to TRBJ2-5; D may be TRBD2 (6 bases). This CDR3 spans 15 amino acids. The germline V gene has CDR1 SGHTA and CDR2 FQGNSA. Trimming pared 5 bases from V and 4 bases from J, leaving 17 bases between. CDR3 sequence reads: CASSRRLVGGETQYF. The DNA for the CDR3 is TGTGCCAGCAGCAGACGACTAGTCGGGGGAGAGACCCAGTACTTC.

This clonotype was recorded many times. The chain carries TRBV6-5 and TRBJ2-5; TRBD1 might be the D (6 bases). V shed 6 bases and J shed 5 bases, with 16 bases lying between them. The CDR3 consists of 14 residues. Germline CDR1 MNHEY, CDR2 SVGAGI. The CDR3 DNA sequence: TGTGCCAGCAGCGACAGGTCTCGGAGTGAGACCCAGTACTTC. It is translated as CASSDRSRSETQYF.

This clonotype was detected a few times. The chain uses TRBV9 and TRBJ2-1; possible D gene TRBD1, 6 bases. CDR1 SGDLS and CDR2 YYNGEE come from the germline V gene. Trimming removed 2 bases at V and 0 bases at J, with 12 bases between. The CDR3 runs 16 residues. The CDR3 protein is CASSVVGRGSYNEQFF. CDR3 in DNA: TGTGCCAGCAGCGTCGTTGGCAGGGGCTCCTACAATGAGCAGTTCTTC.

This chain uses TRBV5-1 with TRBJ2-5; TRBD1 aligns across 7 bases. CDR3 length: 15 amino acids. J lost 2 bases, V lost 2 bases, and 6 bases had no gene match. Germline V CDR1 and CDR2: SGHRS, YFSETQ. The CDR3 nucleotides read TGCGCCAGCAGCTTATTCGGGACAGCTCAAGAGACCCAGTACTTC. It yields the protein CASSLFGTAQETQYF.

This clonotype showed up just a few times. The chain is built from TRBV5-1 and TRBJ1-4; D not certain. The germline V gene has CDR1 SGHRS and CDR2 YFSETQ. Trimming took off 1 base at V and 3 bases at J, with 10 bases between the two ends. The CDR3 runs to 15 residues. This CDR3 reads CASSLLSGPNEKLFF. The DNA of the CDR3 is TGCGCCAGCAGCTTGTTGTCCGGACCTAATGAAAAACTGTTTTTT.

The J gene is TRBJ2-5, the V gene TRBV5-1; 8 nucleotides match TRBD1. CDR3 size: 14 residues. With 5 bases clipped from V and 2 bases from J, the junction kept 5 bases outside the gene matches. Germline V gene data show CDR1 as SGHRS and CDR2 as YFSETQ. The CDR3 region has the DNA TGCGCCAGCAGGAGGACAGGGCAACAAGAGACCCAGTACTTC. Translated, it gives CASRRTGQQETQYF.

This clonotype occurred a few times. This chain joins TRBV9 and TRBJ2-5; D is ambiguous. Germline assignment: CDR1 SGDLS and CDR2 YYNGEE. Trimming cost V 3 bases and J 7 bases, with 16 bases left between them. CDR3 length: 14 residues. In DNA form, the CDR3 reads TGTGCCAGCAGCGACATGGTGGAGAGTGGGACCCAGTACTTC. It translates to CASSDMVESGTQYF.

This clonotype was observed a handful of times. CDR3 in amino acids: CASSSDRGAEYNEQFF. The CDR3 nucleotides are TGTGCCAGCAGCTCCGACCGGGGGGCAGAATACAATGAGCAGTTCTTC. The rearrangement uses TRBV7-2 and TRBJ2-1, with D possibly matching TRBD2 (7 bases). Germline values: CDR1 SGHTA, CDR2 FQGNSA. Trimming cost V 4 bases and J 4 bases, with 17 bases left between them. CDR3 size: 16 residues.

In its sample, this clonotype was seen a few times. The J gene is TRBJ2-5, the V gene TRBV10-3; D unclear. This CDR3 is built from 11 residues. Germline CDR1 and CDR2: ENHRY and SYGVKD. V was trimmed by 7 bases and J by 2 bases, leaving 5 bases between them. CDR3 protein: CAIKSQETQYF. The CDR3 bases are TGTGCCATCAAGTCTCAAGAGACCCAGTACTTC.

The V gene is TRBV4-3, the J gene TRBJ2-3, with unresolved D. Germline loops: CDR1 LGHNA, CDR2 YSLEER. V lost 0 bases and J lost 7, with 14 bases in between. The CDR3 sequence is 15 residues long. The CDR3 DNA is TGCGCCAGCAGCCAAGATCAGATAGGGCAGTATACGCAGTATTTT. Amino acid sequence: CASSQDQIGQYTQYF.

The rearrangement uses TRBV6-5 and TRBJ2-7, with a possible D match to TRBD2 (5 bases). The CDR3 is made up of 13 amino acids. Germline V gene sequence: CDR1 MNHEY, CDR2 SVGAGI. V gave up 0 bases and J gave up 2 bases, with 5 bases separating them. The DNA of the CDR3 is TGTGCCAGCAGTTACTCGAGGGCCTACGAGCAGTACTTC. Its protein is CASSYSRAYEQYF.

The rearrangement joins TRBV30 to TRBJ1-2, with D unresolved. The ends were cut back, 3 bases at V and 3 bases at J, with 14 bases in the middle. Germline V gives CDR1 GTSNPN, CDR2 SVGIG (reference sequence). The CDR3 is made up of 14 amino acids. CDR3 nucleotides: TGTGCCTGGAGCGCAAAGGGAGTATACTATGGCTACACCTTC. Translating gives CAWSAKGVYYGYTF. Filled out from reference TRBV30 and TRBJ1-2, the complete variable domain reads SQTIHQWPATLVQPVGSPLSLECTVEGTSNPNLYWYRQAAGRGLQLLFYSVGIGQISSEVPQNLSASRPQDRQFILSSKKLLLSDSGFYLCAWSAKGVYYGYTFGSGTRLTVV.

This clonotype was seen more than once but under ten times. J is TRBJ2-5 and V is TRBV30; the D is unclear. V was cut by 0 bases and J by 4 bases, with 6 bases left in between. Germline CDR1 GTSNPN, CDR2 SVGIG (reference sequence). The CDR3 is 12 residues long. The CDR3 nucleotides are TGTGCCTGGAGTGTACAGTCAGAGACCCAGTACTTC. This translates into CAWSVQSETQYF.

This chain joins TRBV7-9 and TRBJ2-1; 9 bases agree with TRBD1. V lost 5 bases, J lost 5 bases, and 7 bases stayed unmatched. Per germline, CDR1 SEHNR and CDR2 FQNEAQ (reference sequence). CDR3 size: 15 residues. The CDR3 region has the DNA TGTGCCAGCAGCCGACCGGGACAGGGCAACAATGAGCAGTTCTTC. Residues: CASSRPGQGNNEQFF.

This clonotype was counted at least ten times. The CDR3 DNA is TGTGCCAGCACCCCCGACAGACCTCGGGGCTACACCTTC. Translation: CASTPDRPRGYTF. The rearrangement joins TRBV7-2 to TRBJ1-2; D perhaps matches TRBD1 (5 bases). V gave up 7 bases and J gave up 8 bases, with 17 bases separating them. The germline CDR1 and CDR2 sequences are SGHTA and FQGNSA. The CDR3 spans 13 residues.